One T cell receptor (beta chain) is described in this entry. Assays were performed on about 10^5 TCR templates per sample. Generated by immunoSEQ multiplex PCR, the TCRdb table keeps only in-frame clones and is missing some. In the table there are over 45,000 clones, around 97% of which are singletons. This sample was included in a study of siplizumab effects on memory and regulatory T cells. The sequencing sample was made of naive CD8+ T cells sorted from blood. The sequence was obtained from a human donor in good health.

Written as DNA, the CDR3 is TGTGCCAGCAGTTTATCTTACCAGGGGGCAAACTATGGCTACACCTTC. It codes for CASSLSYQGANYGYTF. The chain employs TRBV27 and TRBJ1-2, with 8 bases identical to TRBD1. J lost 2 bases, V lost 0 bases, and 5 bases had no gene match. CDR3 size: 16 residues. Germline CDR1 reads MNHEY; CDR2 reads SMNVEV (reference sequence).